Below, 21 T cell receptor beta chains from the same sample are listed, as sequenced in a study of T cell responses to AZD1222 COVID-19 vaccine. Assay: immunoSEQ multiplex PCR; the TCRdb copy retains only in-frame clones and omits some. The sample shows around 180,000 clones, about 89% of them seen only once. This sample comprised peripheral blood, obtained on day 0 of MenACWY control vaccination. These receptors were collected from an adult in good health.

The CDR3 coding sequence is TGCGCCAGCAGCTTCAGGGGGCAAGGGGAAAAACTGTTTTTT. This translates into CASSFRGQGEKLFF. The J gene is TRBJ1-4, the V gene TRBV5-1; 8 nucleotides agree with TRBD1. The length of the CDR3 is 14 residues. The germline V gene has CDR1 SGHRS and CDR2 YFSETQ. After removal of 2 bases from V and 8 bases from J, the junction contained 5 bases not matched to a gene.

V is TRBV14 and J is TRBJ1-2; TRBD1 might be the D (5 bases). V gave up 5 bases and J gave up 7 bases, with 14 bases separating them. The CDR3 spans 13 residues. Germline V gene lookup returns CDR1 SGHDN and CDR2 FVKESK. The CDR3 DNA reads as TGTGCCAGCAGCACACCAGGGCAGGTTGGCTACACCTTC. This gives the protein CASSTPGQVGYTF.

A single count supports this clone. This chain links TRBV29-1 with TRBJ2-1; D may be TRBD1 (5 bases). This CDR3 has 13 residues. Germline V gene sequence: CDR1 SQVTM, CDR2 ANQGSEA. V gave up 0 bases and J gave up 8 bases, with 11 bases separating them. CDR3 bases: TGCAGCGTTGAAGACAGGGTAAGCCATGAGCAGTTCTTC. It yields the protein CSVEDRVSHEQFF.

The table lists this clone with a few counts. The chain joins TRBV6-2 or TRBV6-3 to TRBJ1-1; TRBD1 matches 9 bases. CDR1 and CDR2 from the germline V gene are MNHEY and SVGEGT. The V gene end was trimmed by 2 bases and the J gene end by 10 bases; junction bases not matched to a gene: 5. The CDR3 runs 13 residues. The CDR3 nucleotides read TGTGCCAGCAGTTACGTCGACAGGGGGACAGCTTTCTTT. Amino acids: CASSYVDRGTAFF.

The gene calls are TRBV28 and TRBJ1-5; no clear D. The CDR3 is 16 amino acids. CDR1 is MDHEN and CDR2 is SYDVKM in the germline V gene. V lost 2 bases and J 7 bases, leaving 18 bases between the germline ends. CDR3 coding DNA: TGTGCCAGCAGTTTAGGGTGGGGAGGGCTACGACAGCCCCAGCATTTT. This translates into CASSLGWGGLRQPQHF. The entire variable domain, with the rest obtained from reference TRBV28 and TRBJ1-5, is as follows: DVKVTQSSRYLVKRTGEKVFLECVQDMDHENMFWYRQDPGLGLRLIYFSYDVKMKEKGDIPEGYSVSREKKERFSLILESASTNQTSMYLCASSLGWGGLRQPQHFGDGTRLSIL.

The V call is TRBV28, the J call TRBJ2-3, with TRBD2 identical over 8 bases. The CDR3 sequence is 15 residues long. Germline V gives CDR1 MDHEN, CDR2 SYDVKM. Trimming removed 6 bases from V and 3 bases from J; junction bases left unmatched: 8. DNA for the CDR3: TGTGCCAGCAGACTAAGCGGGGGCGGTACAGATACGCAGTATTTT. The encoded protein is CASRLSGGGTDTQYF.

The chain couples TRBV12-3 or TRBV12-4 to TRBJ2-1, with 10 bases identical to TRBD1. The CDR3 contains 11 residues. Trimming took 3 bases from V and 14 from J; bases not matched to a gene: 1. DNA for the CDR3: TGTGCCAGCAGTTTTGGGACAGGGGAGTTCTTC. Translating gives CASSFGTGEFF.

The V gene is TRBV7-3, the J gene TRBJ2-6; maybe TRBD1 (5 bases). In germline, CDR1 is SGHTA, CDR2 FQGTGA. The CDR3 runs 15 residues. Between the trimmed V and J ends, which lost 3 bases and 1 base, there was a span of 7 bases. The DNA for the CDR3 is TGTGCCAGCAGCTTTCAGGGTTCTGGGGCCAACGTCCTGACTTTC. The encoded protein is CASSFQGSGANVLTF.

The chain has TRBV30 and TRBJ1-2; D is possibly TRBD1 (5 bases). The V and J ends lost 5 bases and 3 bases respectively, with 7 bases between them. Germline values: CDR1 GTSNPN, CDR2 SVGIG (reference sequence). CDR3 length equals 11 residues. The CDR3 region is CAWLTDYGYTF. As DNA, the CDR3 is TGTGCCTGGTTGACAGACTATGGCTACACCTTC.

The V and J genes are TRBV2 and TRBJ2-3, with a tentative D call TRBD1 (6 bases). CDR3 size: 13 residues. CDR1 and CDR2 (germline): SNHLY, FYNNEI. V dropped 6 bases and J dropped 1 base, with 8 bases sitting between them. CDR3 sequence: CASRPGGTDTQYF. For the CDR3, the DNA is TGTGCCAGCAGGCCAGGGGGCACAGATACGCAGTATTTT.

This CDR3 reads CASSFSGQVPEAFF. CDR3 coding DNA: TGTGCCAGCAGTTTTTCCGGACAGGTTCCTGAAGCTTTCTTT. This chain joins TRBV27 and TRBJ1-1; 7 nucleotides agree with TRBD1. CDR3 length: 14 amino acids. Germline loops: CDR1 MNHEY, CDR2 SMNVEV (reference sequence). Trimming cost V 3 bases and J 6 bases; bases outside gene matches: 7.

V usage is TRBV2 and J usage is TRBJ2-2; TRBD1 is a possible D gene (5 bases). Germline lookup yields CDR1 SNHLY and CDR2 FYNNEI. V was trimmed by 1 base and J by 4 bases, leaving 7 bases between them. This CDR3 is built from 14 residues. CDR3 protein: CASSEGRATGELFF. Written as DNA, the CDR3 is TGTGCCAGCAGTGAAGGCAGGGCCACCGGGGAGCTGTTTTTT.

The rearrangement joins TRBV6-6 to TRBJ1-5; no reliable D call. CDR3 size: 14 residues. The V end lost 7 bases, the J end lost 2 bases, and 12 bases lay between the germline ends. Germline V CDR1 and CDR2: MNHNY, SVGAGI (reference sequence). As DNA, the CDR3 is TGTGCCAGCACCACTGGGTCTGGCAATCAGCCCCAGCATTTT. Translating gives CASTTGSGNQPQHF.

V gene TRBV30 combines with J gene TRBJ1-5, with D possibly being TRBD1 (6 bases). The CDR3 covers 16 residues. Germline CDR1 reads GTSNPN; CDR2 reads SVGIG (reference sequence). Trimming took off 1 base at V and 1 base at J, with 14 bases between the two ends. The CDR3 reads CAWSGGRGESNQPQHF. The CDR3 DNA reads as TGTGCCTGGAGTGGGGGGCGTGGGGAAAGCAATCAGCCCCAGCATTTT.

The J gene is TRBJ2-5, the V gene TRBV11-2; a possible D gene is TRBD2 (5 bases). In germline, CDR1 is SGHAT, CDR2 FQNNGV. V gave up 0 bases and J gave up 4 bases, with 15 bases separating them. The CDR3 has 16 residues. CDR3 region: CASSLDPGLRGETQYF. CDR3 bases: TGTGCCAGCAGCTTAGATCCTGGACTCCGGGGAGAGACCCAGTACTTC.

This clone was seen once. The genes are TRBV5-1 and TRBJ2-1; D could derive from TRBD1 or TRBD2 (5 bases each). The germline V gene has CDR1 SGHRS and CDR2 YFSETQ. Trimming pared 0 bases from V and 2 bases from J, leaving 9 bases between. CDR3 size: 15 residues. DNA for the CDR3: TGCGCCAGCAGCTTGGTTCGGGGACCCTACAATGAGCAGTTCTTC. Protein product: CASSLVRGPYNEQFF.

This clone appeared once. The CDR3 reads CASTTYFGTSSSYEQYF. The CDR3 nucleotides are TGTGCCAGCACCACTTACTTCGGGACTAGCTCTTCCTACGAGCAGTACTTC. The rearrangement joins TRBV7-9 to TRBJ2-7, with TRBD2 matching 9 bases. Trimming cost V 7 bases and J 1 base; bases outside gene matches: 14. CDR3 size: 17 residues. From germline, CDR1 is SEHNR and CDR2 FQNEAQ (reference sequence).

This clone has a handful of counts. The rearrangement uses TRBV5-6 and TRBJ2-2, with D possibly being TRBD2 (6 bases). The V end lost 5 bases, the J end lost 4 bases, and 12 bases lay between the germline ends. CDR1 SGHDT and CDR2 YYEEEE come from the germline V gene. The CDR3 loop spans 14 amino acids. Here the CDR3 DNA reads TGTGCCAGCAGGAAGGACTATCTCACCGGGGAGCTGTTTTTT. Protein sequence: CASRKDYLTGELFF. Full variable domain (rest looked up from reference TRBV5-6 and TRBJ2-2): DAGVTQSPTHLIKTRGQQVTLRCSPKSGHDTVSWYQQALGQGPQFIFQYYEEEERQRGNFPDRFSGHQFPNYSSELNVNALLLGDSALYLCASRKDYLTGELFFGEGSRLTVL.

The V gene is TRBV5-1, the J gene TRBJ2-3; TRBD1 agrees at 7 bases. This CDR3 comprises 15 residues. The V segment lost 2 bases and the J segment 2 bases; nucleotides outside the gene matches: 5. Germline lookup yields CDR1 SGHRS and CDR2 YFSETQ. Here the CDR3 DNA reads TGCGCCAGCAGCTTTAACAGGGGTGCCACAGATACGCAGTATTTT. Protein: CASSFNRGATDTQYF. The full variable domain, rest sourced from reference TRBV5-1 and TRBJ2-3, is KAGVTQTPRYLIKTRGQQVTLSCSPISGHRSVSWYQQTPGQGLQFLFEYFSETQRNKGNFPGRFSGRQFSNSRSEMNVSTLELGDSALYLCASSFNRGATDTQYFGPGTRLTVL.

This rearrangement joins TRBV28 to TRBJ1-5, with D possibly TRBD1 on 5 matching bases. This CDR3 has 16 residues. Germline assignment: CDR1 MDHEN and CDR2 SYDVKM. V was shortened by 1 base and J by 8 bases, with 18 bases between the two germline ends. Here the CDR3 reads CASSLSRGSGREPQHF. The CDR3 bases are TGTGCCAGCAGTTTATCACGGGGCTCGGGGAGGGAGCCCCAGCATTTT. The full variable domain, completed using reference TRBV28 and TRBJ1-5, is DVKVTQSSRYLVKRTGEKVFLECVQDMDHENMFWYRQDPGLGLRLIYFSYDVKMKEKGDIPEGYSVSREKKERFSLILESASTNQTSMYLCASSLSRGSGREPQHFGDGTRLSIL.

V is TRBV9 and J is TRBJ2-7, with D tentatively TRBD1 (5 bases). Trimming took off 0 bases at V and 4 bases at J, with 8 bases between the two ends. The CDR3 spans 13 residues. Germline CDR1 and CDR2: SGDLS and YYNGEE. CDR3 region: CASSVGPGYEQYF. CDR3 DNA sequence: TGTGCCAGCAGCGTAGGCCCAGGGTACGAGCAGTACTTC.